Following are 21 T cell receptor beta chains from one sample sequenced in a study of monozygotic twins with inflammatory bowel disease. No DNA is given; TCRdb re-called the 5' RACE reads and lists each CDR3 protein once. This table lists about 160,000 distinct CDR3 sequences. Sequencing was performed on blood. The origin of the receptors is a human donor with ulcerative colitis or Crohn's disease, or a healthy co-twin of an affected twin (not recorded which).

J is TRBJ2-7 and V is TRBV3-1; TCRdb indicates TRBD1, and absent DNA this call remains unverified. The V gene's germline CDR1 is LGHDT and CDR2 YNNKEL (reference sequence). This CDR3 is 16 amino acids long. The CDR3 region is CASSQEFATWTGEQYF.

This chain joins TRBV5-1 and TRBJ2-1. This CDR3 has 11 residues. CDR1 and CDR2 (germline): SGHRS, YFSETQ. Here the CDR3 reads CATGRGNEQFF.

CDR3 region: CASSLSGDNEQFF. The gene calls are TRBV4-1 and TRBJ2-1; checking the TCRdb D call of TRBD2 is not possible without DNA. There are 13 residues in the CDR3. Germline V gives CDR1 MGHRA, CDR2 YSYEKL.

The V gene is TRBV6-5, the J gene TRBJ1-5. The CDR3 has 16 residues. Germline V gives CDR1 MNHEY, CDR2 SVGAGI. CDR3 sequence reads: CASSYLGAGGNQPQHF.

The chain joins TRBV7-9 to TRBJ2-7; TCRdb's D call, TRBD1, is unchecked because there is no DNA. This CDR3 comprises 13 residues. Germline lookup yields CDR1 SEHNR and CDR2 FQNEAQ (reference sequence). The CDR3 protein is CASSSQGAYEQYF. The whole variable domain, filled in from reference TRBV7-9 and TRBJ2-7, reads DTGVSQNPRHKITKRGQNVTFRCDPISEHNRLYWYRQTLGQGPEFLTYFQNEAQLEKSRLLSDRFSAERPKGSFSTLEIQRTEQGDSAMYLCASSSQGAYEQYFGPGTRLTVT.

This chain uses TRBV4-1 with TRBJ1-2; the TRBD1 assignment by TCRdb is unverifiable without DNA. CDR3 size: 18 residues. Germline values: CDR1 MGHRA, CDR2 YSYEKL. The CDR3 region is CASSLPGTGELTNYGYTF.

The chain has TRBV29-1 and TRBJ2-5; TCRdb gives TRBD2 as the D gene, but with no DNA this cannot be confirmed. The CDR3 is made up of 18 amino acids. Germline CDR1 is SQVTM and CDR2 is ANQGSEA. CDR3 residues: CSVGNSGRVSNARETQYF.

This chain links TRBV5-1 with TRBJ1-2; as DNA is missing, the TRBD1 call by TCRdb cannot be tested. Looked up from germline, CDR1 is SGHRS and CDR2 is YFSETQ. The CDR3 spans 21 residues. CDR3 region: CASSSARPSARESAGGYGYTF. The whole variable domain, remainder taken from reference TRBV5-1 and TRBJ1-2, is KAGVTQTPRYLIKTRGQQVTLSCSPISGHRSVSWYQQTPGQGLQFLFEYFSETQRNKGNFPGRFSGRQFSNSRSEMNVSTLELGDSALYLCASSSARPSARESAGGYGYTFGSGTRLTVV.

V and J are TRBV10-3 and TRBJ2-7; with no DNA, the TCRdb D assignment of TRBD1 cannot be verified. There are 15 residues in the CDR3. In germline, CDR1 is ENHRY, CDR2 SYGVKD. CDR3 residues: CAISLKPGTAYEQYF.

The chain is built from TRBV27 and TRBJ2-7; TCRdb lists TRBD1, though no DNA is available to test this call. Germline V CDR1 and CDR2: MNHEY, SMNVEV (reference sequence). There are 15 residues in the CDR3. The CDR3 loop reads CASSQRDRIDYEQYF.

Here the CDR3 reads CASSPGTGAATNEKLFF. This chain links TRBV5-1 with TRBJ1-4; TCRdb proposes TRBD1, but this gene call is untestable without DNA. This CDR3 comprises 17 residues. CDR1 SGHRS and CDR2 YFSETQ come from the germline V gene.

The chain combines TRBV20-1 with TRBJ1-1; TCRdb designates TRBD1, a call that cannot be tested without DNA. Per the germline V gene, CDR1 is DFQATT and CDR2 is SNEGSKA (reference sequence). There are 16 residues in the CDR3. CDR3: CSAPRGGVSWNTEAFF.

The rearrangement joins TRBV7-2 to TRBJ1-2. Germline assignment: CDR1 SGHTA and CDR2 FQGNSA. The CDR3 runs to 13 residues. CDR3 loop: CASSLAGFYGYTF.

CDR3 in amino acids: CASSLETNTGELFF. The V call is TRBV5-1, the J call TRBJ2-2. This CDR3 is built from 14 residues. Germline CDR1 and CDR2: SGHRS and YFSETQ. The full variable domain, rest sourced from reference TRBV5-1 and TRBJ2-2, is KAGVTQTPRYLIKTRGQQVTLSCSPISGHRSVSWYQQTPGQGLQFLFEYFSETQRNKGNFPGRFSGRQFSNSRSEMNVSTLELGDSALYLCASSLETNTGELFFGEGSRLTVL.

The CDR3: CASRTAGAATF. V gene TRBV6-6 combines with J gene TRBJ1-2; there is no DNA to check the TCRdb D call of TRBD1. Germline V gene sequence: CDR1 MNHNY, CDR2 SVGAGI (reference sequence). This CDR3 spans 11 amino acids.

The J gene is TRBJ2-7, the V gene TRBV5-6; the TRBD1 assignment by TCRdb is unverifiable without DNA. The CDR3 contains 13 residues. Germline lookup yields CDR1 SGHDT and CDR2 YYEEEE. Here the CDR3 reads CASQRGPTYEQYF.

The J gene is TRBJ1-3, the V gene TRBV2; lacking DNA, the TRBD1 call made by TCRdb goes unchecked. This CDR3 has 13 amino acids. The V gene's germline CDR1 is SNHLY and CDR2 FYNNEI. This chain's CDR3 is CASHQDTGNTIYF.

The gene calls are TRBV20-1 and TRBJ2-7. Germline V gene data show CDR1 as DFQATT and CDR2 as SNEGSKA (reference sequence). This CDR3 has 13 residues. CDR3: CSAREAGPHEQYF.

The rearrangement links TRBV20-1 to TRBJ2-7; TCRdb's D call, TRBD1, is unchecked because there is no DNA. From germline, CDR1 is DFQATT and CDR2 SNEGSKA (reference sequence). There are 17 residues in the CDR3. CDR3 sequence: CSARGGLTAQGFYEQYF.

The chain recombines TRBV7-9 with TRBJ1-2. Germline V gene sequence: CDR1 SEHNR, CDR2 FQNEAQ (reference sequence). There are 13 residues in the CDR3. The CDR3 spells CASGGTANYGYTF. The full variable domain, its missing parts supplied by reference TRBV7-9 and TRBJ1-2, is DTGVSQNPRHKITKRGQNVTFRCDPISEHNRLYWYRQTLGQGPEFLTYFQNEAQLEKSRLLSDRFSAERPKGSFSTLEIQRTEQGDSAMYLCASGGTANYGYTFGSGTRLTVV.

The chain joins TRBV28 to TRBJ2-4; TCRdb lists TRBD2, though no DNA is available to test this call. CDR1 and CDR2 (germline): MDHEN, SYDVKM. CDR3 length: 14 residues. The CDR3 region is CASSLTGSGNIQYF.